This TCR beta chain emerged from a study of blood T cell repertoires in COVID-19. The overall study: The samples span acute and convalescent COVID-19 from the United States, Italy and Spain. T cells, B-cell-depleted T cells, or PBMCs supplied cDNA or gDNA.

Patients in Seattle were enrolled during active infection, then followed longitudinally. This CDR3 is built from 15 residues. Trimming removed 3 bases from V and 3 bases from J, with 14 bases in between. CDR1 SEHNR and CDR2 FQNEAQ come from the germline V gene (reference sequence). Per the authors' pipeline: The assay estimated nucleated cells by amplifying reference gene primers. Clones were sequenced by immunoSEQ multiplex PCR, and TCRdb holds only the in-frame ones, with some missing. The V and J calls and clone size are taken from that table; D and trimming were inferred from the DNA. The sample shows more than 80,000 clones, 70% to 85% of them seen only once.

The sequencing input was peripheral blood. The chain has TRBV7-9 and TRBJ2-5; D might be TRBD2 (5 bases). The TCR originated in an elderly woman with COVID-19, enrolled during active disease. The DNA of the CDR3 is TGTGCCAGCAGCTTCCCCCTAGCAGTGAAAGAGACCCAGTACTTC. It translates to CASSFPLAVKETQYF.